This T cell receptor beta chain comes out of a study of blood T cell repertoires in COVID-19. Across the whole study: Acute-phase and convalescent COVID-19 samples originated in the United States, Italy and Spain. Sources were T cells, B-cell-depleted T cells, or PBMCs; the material itself was cDNA or gDNA.

As processed by the authors: How many nucleated cells were present was estimated from reference gene primer amplification. Sequenced by immunoSEQ multiplex PCR; TCRdb stores in-frame clones only, minus some. V, J and clone size are those of that table, while D and trimming were read from the DNA. The sample includes under 300,000 clones, approximately 86% of them seen just once. Germline values: CDR1 MGHRA, CDR2 YSYEKL. V was trimmed by 1 base and J by 2 bases, leaving 9 bases between them. The CDR3 spans 15 residues. The specimen was peripheral blood. The clonotype originates from a human donor in a cohort sampled during active COVID-19. The chain joins TRBV4-1 to TRBJ1-5, with a possible D match to TRBD1 (5 bases). CDR3: CASSQGQGGNQPQHF. The DNA for the CDR3 is TGCGCCAGCAGCCAAGGTCAAGGGGGCAATCAGCCCCAGCATTTT.